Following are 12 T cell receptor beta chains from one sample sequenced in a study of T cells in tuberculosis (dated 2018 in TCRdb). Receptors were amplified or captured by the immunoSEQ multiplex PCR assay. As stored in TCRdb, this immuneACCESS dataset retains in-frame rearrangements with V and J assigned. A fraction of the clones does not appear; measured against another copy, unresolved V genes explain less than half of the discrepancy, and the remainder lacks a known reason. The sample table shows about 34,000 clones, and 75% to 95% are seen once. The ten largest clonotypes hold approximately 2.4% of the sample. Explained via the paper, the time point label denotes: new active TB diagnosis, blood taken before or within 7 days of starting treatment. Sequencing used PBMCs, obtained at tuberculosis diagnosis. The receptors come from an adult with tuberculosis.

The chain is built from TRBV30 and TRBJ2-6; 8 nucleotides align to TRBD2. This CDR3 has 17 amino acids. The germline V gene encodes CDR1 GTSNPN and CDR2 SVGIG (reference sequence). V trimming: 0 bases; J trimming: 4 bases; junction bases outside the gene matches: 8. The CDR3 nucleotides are TGTGCCTGGAGTGTACCGGGAGGGACGGGGGGGGCCAACGTCCTGACTTTC. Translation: CAWSVPGGTGGANVLTF.

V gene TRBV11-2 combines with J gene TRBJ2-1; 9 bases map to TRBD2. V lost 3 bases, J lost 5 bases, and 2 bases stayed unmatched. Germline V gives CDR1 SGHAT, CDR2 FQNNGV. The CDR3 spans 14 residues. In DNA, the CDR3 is TGTGCCAGCAGCTTTGGACTAGCGAACAATGAGCAGTTCTTC. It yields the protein CASSFGLANNEQFF.

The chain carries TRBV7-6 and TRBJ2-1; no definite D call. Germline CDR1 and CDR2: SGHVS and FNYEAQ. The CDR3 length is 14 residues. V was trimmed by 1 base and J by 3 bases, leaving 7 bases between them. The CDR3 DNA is TGTGCCAGCAGCTTAGACGCAGACTACAATGAGCAGTTCTTC. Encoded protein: CASSLDADYNEQFF.

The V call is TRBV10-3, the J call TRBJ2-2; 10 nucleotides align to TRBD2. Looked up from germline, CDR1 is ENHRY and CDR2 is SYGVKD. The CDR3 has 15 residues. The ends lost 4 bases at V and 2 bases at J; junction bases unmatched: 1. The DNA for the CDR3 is TGTGCCATCAGTGTAGCGGGGGGTAACACCGGGGAGCTGTTTTTT. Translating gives CAISVAGGNTGELFF.

Here the CDR3 reads CASSREFGTEAFF. The CDR3 DNA follows: TGCGCCAGCAGCCGGGAGTTCGGCACTGAAGCTTTCTTT. The chain recombines TRBV4-3 with TRBJ1-1; D remains unclear. With 4 bases removed from V and 4 bases from J, the gap between germline ends came to 10 bases. The CDR3 length is 13 residues. Per the germline V gene, CDR1 is LGHNA and CDR2 is YSLEER.

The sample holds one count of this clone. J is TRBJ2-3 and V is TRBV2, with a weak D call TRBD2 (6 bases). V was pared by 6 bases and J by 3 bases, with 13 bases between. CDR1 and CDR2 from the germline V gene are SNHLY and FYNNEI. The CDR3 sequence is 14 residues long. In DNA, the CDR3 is TGTGCCAGCAGGCGGGATGTCCGTACAGATACGCAGTATTTT. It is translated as CASRRDVRTDTQYF.

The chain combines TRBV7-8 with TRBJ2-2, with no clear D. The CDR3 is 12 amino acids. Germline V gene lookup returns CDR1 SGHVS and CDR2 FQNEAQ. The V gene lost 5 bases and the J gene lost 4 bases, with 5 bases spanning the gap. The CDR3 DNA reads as TGTGCCAGCAGCCCGGGCACCGGGGAGCTGTTTTTT. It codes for CASSPGTGELFF. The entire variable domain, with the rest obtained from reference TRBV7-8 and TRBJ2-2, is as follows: GAGVSQSPRYKVAKRGQDVALRCDPISGHVSLFWYQQALGQGPEFLTYFQNEAQLDKSGLPSDRFFAERPEGSVSTLKIQRTQQEDSAVYLCASSPGTGELFFGEGSRLTVL.

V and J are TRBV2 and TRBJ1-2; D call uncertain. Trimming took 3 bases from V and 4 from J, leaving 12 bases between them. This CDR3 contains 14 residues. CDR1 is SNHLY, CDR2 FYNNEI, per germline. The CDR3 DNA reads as TGTGCCAGCAGTGAGGAGGGCGCCGCCTATGGCTACACCTTC. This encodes CASSEEGAAYGYTF.

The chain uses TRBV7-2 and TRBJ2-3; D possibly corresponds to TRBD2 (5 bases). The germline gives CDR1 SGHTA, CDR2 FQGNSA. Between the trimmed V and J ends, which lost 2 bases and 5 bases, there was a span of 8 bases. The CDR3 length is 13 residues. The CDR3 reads CASSLSGLDTQYF. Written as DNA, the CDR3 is TGTGCCAGCAGCTTAAGCGGCTTAGATACGCAGTATTTT.

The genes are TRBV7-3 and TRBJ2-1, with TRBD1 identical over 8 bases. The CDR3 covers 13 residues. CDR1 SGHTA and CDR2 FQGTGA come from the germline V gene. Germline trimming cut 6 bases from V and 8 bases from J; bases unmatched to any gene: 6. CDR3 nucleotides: TGTGCCAGCAGTACAGGGGGTGGCGATGAGCAGTTCTTC. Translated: CASSTGGGDEQFF.

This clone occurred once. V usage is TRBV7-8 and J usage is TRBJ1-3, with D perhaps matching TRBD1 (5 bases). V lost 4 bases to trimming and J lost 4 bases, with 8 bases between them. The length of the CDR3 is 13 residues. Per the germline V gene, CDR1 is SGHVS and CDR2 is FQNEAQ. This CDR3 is CASSSDTGNTIYF. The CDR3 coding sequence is TGTGCCAGCAGCTCGGACACCGGAAACACCATATATTTT.

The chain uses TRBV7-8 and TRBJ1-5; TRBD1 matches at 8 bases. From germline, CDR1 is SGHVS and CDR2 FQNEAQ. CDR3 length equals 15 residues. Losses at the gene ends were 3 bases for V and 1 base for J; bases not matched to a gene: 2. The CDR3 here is CASSLRTGSNQPQHF. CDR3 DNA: TGTGCCAGCAGCTTGAGGACAGGGAGCAATCAGCCCCAGCATTTT.